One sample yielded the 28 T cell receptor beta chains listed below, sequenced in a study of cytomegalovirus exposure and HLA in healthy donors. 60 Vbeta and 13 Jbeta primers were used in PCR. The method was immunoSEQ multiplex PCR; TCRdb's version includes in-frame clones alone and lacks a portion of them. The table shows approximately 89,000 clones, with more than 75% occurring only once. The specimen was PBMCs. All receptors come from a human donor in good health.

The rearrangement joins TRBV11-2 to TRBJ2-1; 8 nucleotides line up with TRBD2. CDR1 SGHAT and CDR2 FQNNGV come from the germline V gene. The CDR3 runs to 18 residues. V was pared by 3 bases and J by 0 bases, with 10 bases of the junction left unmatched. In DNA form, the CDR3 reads TGTGCCAGCAGCTTCGCGGGGGGAAGCAGGAACTCCTACAATGAGCAGTTCTTC. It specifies CASSFAGGSRNSYNEQFF.

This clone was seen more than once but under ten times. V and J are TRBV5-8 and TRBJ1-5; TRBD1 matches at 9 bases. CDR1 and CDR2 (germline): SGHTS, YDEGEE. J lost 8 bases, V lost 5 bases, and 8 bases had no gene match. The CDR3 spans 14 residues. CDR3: CASSEKDRGKPQHF. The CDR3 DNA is TGTGCCAGCAGTGAAAAGGACAGGGGAAAGCCCCAGCATTTT.

The CDR3 bases are TGTGCCAGCACCACAGGACAGGACCCCGGGGGAAAACTGTTTTTT. Translation: CASTTGQDPGGKLFF. J is TRBJ1-4 and V is TRBV7-8; the match to TRBD1 covers 7 bases. The germline gives CDR1 SGHVS, CDR2 FQNEAQ. The CDR3 is 15 amino acids. J gave up 10 bases and V 7 bases, and 15 bases lay outside the gene matches.

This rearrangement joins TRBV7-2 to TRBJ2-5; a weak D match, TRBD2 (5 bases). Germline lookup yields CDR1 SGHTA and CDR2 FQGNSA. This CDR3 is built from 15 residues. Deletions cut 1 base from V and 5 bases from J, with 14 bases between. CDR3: CASSLGPTRGETQYF. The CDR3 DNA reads TGTGCCAGCAGCTTAGGGCCAACCCGCGGGGAGACCCAGTACTTC.

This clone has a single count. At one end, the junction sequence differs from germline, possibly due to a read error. CDR3 bases: TGTGCCAGCGGTTTAAGACTGACAGGGTGGCGCCACAATGAGCAGTTCTTC. Protein sequence: CASGLRLTGWRHNEQFF. V and J are TRBV28 and TRBJ2-1, with 7 bases matching TRBD1. The CDR3 is 17 amino acids. Germline-derived CDR1 and CDR2 are MDHEN and SYDVKM.

The chain's CDR3 is CASSQGHRSYNEQFF. The DNA for the CDR3 is TGTGCCAGCAGCCAGGGACATCGCTCCTACAATGAGCAGTTCTTC. The chain combines TRBV6-5 with TRBJ2-1; the D gene is possibly TRBD1 (6 bases). The CDR3 consists of 15 residues. With 6 bases removed from V and 0 bases from J, the gap between germline ends came to 12 bases. Germline loops: CDR1 MNHEY, CDR2 SVGAGI.

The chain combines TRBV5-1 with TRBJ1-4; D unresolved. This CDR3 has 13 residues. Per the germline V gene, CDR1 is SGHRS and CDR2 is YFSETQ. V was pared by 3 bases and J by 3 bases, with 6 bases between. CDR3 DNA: TGCGCCAGCAGCTACGGGGCTAATGAAAAACTGTTTTTT. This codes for CASSYGANEKLFF.

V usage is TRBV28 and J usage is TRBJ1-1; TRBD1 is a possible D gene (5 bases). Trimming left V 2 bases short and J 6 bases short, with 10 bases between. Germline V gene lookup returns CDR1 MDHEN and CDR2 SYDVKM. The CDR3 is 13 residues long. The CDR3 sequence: CASSLAGGPEAFF. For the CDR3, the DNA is TGTGCCAGCAGTTTAGCGGGGGGACCTGAAGCTTTCTTT.

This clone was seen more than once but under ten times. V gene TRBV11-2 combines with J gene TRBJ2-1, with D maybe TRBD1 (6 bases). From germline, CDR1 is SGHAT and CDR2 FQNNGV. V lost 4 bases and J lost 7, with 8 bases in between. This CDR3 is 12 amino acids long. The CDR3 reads CASSWTVNEQFF. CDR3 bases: TGTGCCAGCAGCTGGACAGTTAATGAGCAGTTCTTC.

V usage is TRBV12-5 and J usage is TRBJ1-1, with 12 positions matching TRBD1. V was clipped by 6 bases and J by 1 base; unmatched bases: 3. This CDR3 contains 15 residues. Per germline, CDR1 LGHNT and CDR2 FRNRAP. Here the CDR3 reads CASGGQGAKNTEAFF. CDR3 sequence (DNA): TGTGCTAGTGGGGGACAGGGGGCCAAGAACACTGAAGCTTTCTTT.

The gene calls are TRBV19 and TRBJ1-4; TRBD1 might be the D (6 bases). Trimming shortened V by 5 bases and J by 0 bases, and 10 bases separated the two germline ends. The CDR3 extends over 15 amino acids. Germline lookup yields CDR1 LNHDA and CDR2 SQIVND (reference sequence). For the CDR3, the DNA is TGTGCCAGTAGTTTGCGACAGGCAACTAATGAAAAACTGTTTTTT. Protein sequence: CASSLRQATNEKLFF.

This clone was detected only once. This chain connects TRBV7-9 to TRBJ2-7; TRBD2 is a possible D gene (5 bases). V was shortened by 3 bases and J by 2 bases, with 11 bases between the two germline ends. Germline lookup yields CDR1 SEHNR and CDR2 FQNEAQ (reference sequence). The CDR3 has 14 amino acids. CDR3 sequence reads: CASSFRETPYEQYF. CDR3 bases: TGTGCCAGCAGCTTTCGGGAAACCCCCTACGAGCAGTACTTC.

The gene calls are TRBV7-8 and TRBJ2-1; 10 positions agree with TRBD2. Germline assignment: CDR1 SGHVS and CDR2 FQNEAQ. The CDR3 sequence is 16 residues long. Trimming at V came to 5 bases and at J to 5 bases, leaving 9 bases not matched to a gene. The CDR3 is CASSRRLAGENNEQFF. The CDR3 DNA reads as TGTGCCAGCAGCCGTCGCCTAGCGGGGGAGAACAATGAGCAGTTCTTC.

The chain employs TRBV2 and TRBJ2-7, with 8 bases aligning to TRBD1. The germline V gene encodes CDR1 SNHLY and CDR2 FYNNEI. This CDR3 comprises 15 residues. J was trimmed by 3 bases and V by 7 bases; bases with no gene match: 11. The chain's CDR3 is CASTRTETGVYEQYF. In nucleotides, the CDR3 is TGTGCCAGCACCCGAACAGAGACAGGGGTCTACGAGCAGTACTTC.

In nucleotides, the CDR3 is TGCAGCGCAGGACTAGCGGTTAGCACAGATACGCAGTATTTT. Its translation: CSAGLAVSTDTQYF. The chain recombines TRBV29-1 with TRBJ2-3; TRBD2 agrees at 10 bases. The length of the CDR3 is 14 residues. The germline V gene has CDR1 SQVTM and CDR2 ANQGSEA. The J segment lost 0 bases and the V segment lost 7 bases, leaving 4 bases of the junction unmatched.

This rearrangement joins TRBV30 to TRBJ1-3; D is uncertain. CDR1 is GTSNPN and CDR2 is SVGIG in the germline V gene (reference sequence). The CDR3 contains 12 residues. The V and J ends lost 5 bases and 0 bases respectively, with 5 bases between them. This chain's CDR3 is CAWHSSGNTIYF. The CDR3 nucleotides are TGTGCCTGGCACAGCTCTGGAAACACCATATATTTT.

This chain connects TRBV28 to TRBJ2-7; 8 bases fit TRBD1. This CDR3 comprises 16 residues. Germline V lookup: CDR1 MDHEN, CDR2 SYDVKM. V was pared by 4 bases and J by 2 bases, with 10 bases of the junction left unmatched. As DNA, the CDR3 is TGTGCCAGCAGTTCTCCCCTCGGGACAGGAACCTACGAGCAGTACTTC. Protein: CASSSPLGTGTYEQYF. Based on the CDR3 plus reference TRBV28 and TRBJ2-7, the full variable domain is DVKVTQSSRYLVKRTGEKVFLECVQDMDHENMFWYRQDPGLGLRLIYFSYDVKMKEKGDIPEGYSVSREKKERFSLILESASTNQTSMYLCASSSPLGTGTYEQYFGPGTRLTVT.

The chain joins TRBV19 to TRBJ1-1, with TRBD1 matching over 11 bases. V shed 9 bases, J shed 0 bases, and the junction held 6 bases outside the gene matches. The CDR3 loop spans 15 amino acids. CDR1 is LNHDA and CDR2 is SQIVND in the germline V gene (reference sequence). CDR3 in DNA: TGTGCCAGCCATGGACAGGGGGCCTTGAACACTGAAGCTTTCTTT. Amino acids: CASHGQGALNTEAFF.

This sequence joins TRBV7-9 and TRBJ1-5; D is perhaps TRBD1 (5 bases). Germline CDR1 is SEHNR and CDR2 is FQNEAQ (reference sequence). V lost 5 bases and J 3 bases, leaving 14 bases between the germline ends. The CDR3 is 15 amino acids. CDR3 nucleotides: TGTGCCAGCAGCCTGGGGGGAATTGACAATCAGCCCCAGCATTTT. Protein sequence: CASSLGGIDNQPQHF. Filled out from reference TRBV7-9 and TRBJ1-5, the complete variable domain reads DTGVSQNPRHKITKRGQNVTFRCDPISEHNRLYWYRQTLGQGPEFLTYFQNEAQLEKSRLLSDRFSAERPKGSFSTLEIQRTEQGDSAMYLCASSLGGIDNQPQHFGDGTRLSIL.

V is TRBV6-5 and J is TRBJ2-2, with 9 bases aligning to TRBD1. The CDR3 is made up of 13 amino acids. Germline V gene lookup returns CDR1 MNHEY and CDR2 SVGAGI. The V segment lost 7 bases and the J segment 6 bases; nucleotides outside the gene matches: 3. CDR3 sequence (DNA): TGTGCCAGCACCAACAGGGGGCCCGGGGAGCTGTTTTTT. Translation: CASTNRGPGELFF.

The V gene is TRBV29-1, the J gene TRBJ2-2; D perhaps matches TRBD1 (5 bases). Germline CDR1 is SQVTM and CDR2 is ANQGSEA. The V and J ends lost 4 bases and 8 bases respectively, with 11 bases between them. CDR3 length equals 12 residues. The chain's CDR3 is CSVVKGPGELFF. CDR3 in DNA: TGCAGCGTTGTTAAGGGGCCTGGGGAGCTGTTTTTT.

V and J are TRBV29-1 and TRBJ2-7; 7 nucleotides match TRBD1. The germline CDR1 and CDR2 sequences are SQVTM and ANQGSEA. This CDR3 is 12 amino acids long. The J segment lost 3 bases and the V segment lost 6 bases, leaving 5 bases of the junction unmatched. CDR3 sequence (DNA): TGCAGCGTCCGACAGGGTGACTACGAGCAGTACTTC. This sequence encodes CSVRQGDYEQYF.

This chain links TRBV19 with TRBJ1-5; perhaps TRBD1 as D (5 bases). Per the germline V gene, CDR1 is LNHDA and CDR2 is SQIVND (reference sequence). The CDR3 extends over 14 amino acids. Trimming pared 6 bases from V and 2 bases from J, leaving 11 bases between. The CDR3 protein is CASRDTHGNQPQHF. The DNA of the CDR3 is TGTGCCAGTAGGGACACCCATGGCAATCAGCCCCAGCATTTT.

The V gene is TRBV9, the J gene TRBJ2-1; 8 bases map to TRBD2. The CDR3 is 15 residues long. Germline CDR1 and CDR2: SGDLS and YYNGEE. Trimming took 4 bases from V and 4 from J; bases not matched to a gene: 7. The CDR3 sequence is CASSPPGTRYNEQFF. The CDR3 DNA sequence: TGTGCCAGCAGCCCCCCCGGGACTAGATACAATGAGCAGTTCTTC.

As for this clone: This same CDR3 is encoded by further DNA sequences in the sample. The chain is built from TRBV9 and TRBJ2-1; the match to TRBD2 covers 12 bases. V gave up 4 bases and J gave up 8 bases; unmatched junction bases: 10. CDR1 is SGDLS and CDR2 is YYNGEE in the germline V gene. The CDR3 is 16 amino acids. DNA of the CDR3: TGTGCCAGCAGCCCCGGTCTAGCGGGGGGGCCCCATGAGCAGTTCTTC. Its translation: CASSPGLAGGPHEQFF.

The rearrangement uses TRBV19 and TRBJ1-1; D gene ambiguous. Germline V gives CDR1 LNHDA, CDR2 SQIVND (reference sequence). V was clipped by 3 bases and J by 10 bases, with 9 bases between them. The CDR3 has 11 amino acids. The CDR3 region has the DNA TGTGCCAGTAGTATTGGCCCCTCAGCTTTCTTT. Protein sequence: CASSIGPSAFF.

The CDR3 protein is CASSLGQGARAKNIQYF. CDR3 nucleotide sequence: TGTGCCAGCAGCTTGGGACAGGGGGCACGGGCCAAAAACATTCAGTACTTC. The chain links TRBV5-4 to TRBJ2-4; 10 positions match TRBD1. The CDR3 runs 17 residues. V was clipped by 0 bases and J by 1 base; unmatched bases: 4. The V gene's germline CDR1 is SGHNT and CDR2 YYREEE (reference sequence).

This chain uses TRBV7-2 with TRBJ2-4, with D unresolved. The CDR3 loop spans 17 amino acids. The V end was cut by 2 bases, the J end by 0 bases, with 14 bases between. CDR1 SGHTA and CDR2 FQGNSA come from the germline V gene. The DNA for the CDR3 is TGTGCCAGCAGCTTATGGCAGCCAGACTTAGCCAAAAACATTCAGTACTTC. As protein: CASSLWQPDLAKNIQYF.